The rows below give T cell receptor beta chains drawn from one sample of a study of a mutant IDH1 vaccine in newly diagnosed glioma. Data came from immunoSEQ multiplex PCR; TCRdb stores just in-frame clones and leaves some out. This table holds 95,000 to 120,000 clones, 75% to 90% found once. Their cognate antigens are unknown. The sample here was PBMCs, taken from a glioma patient whose treatment included an IDH1 peptide vaccine. The receptors come from a woman in her forties or fifties with glioma. Each CDR3 is given with its conserved first and last residue. A D gene is named only where the DNA matches it firmly. Clone size is shown for a subset of rows, as once, few, many or a class of expanded clone.

TRBV7-7	TRBJ2-5	TRBD2	few	TGTGCTAGCAGCTCCCGGGGGGGTATCGCAGAGACCCAGTACTTC	CASSSRGGIAETQYF
TRBV7-9	TRBJ1-6	NA	NA	TGTGCCAGCAGCTTAGGCAGCTCCTATAATTCACCCCTCCACTTT	CASSLGSSYNSPLHF
TRBV7-6	TRBJ1-4	NA	few	TGTGCCAGCAGCTTAGAGAGTAATGAAAAACTGTTTTTT	CASSLESNEKLFF
TRBV5-1	TRBJ2-1	TRBD2	NA	TGCGCCAGCAGCTCGACCGGGACTAGCGGGATGCTCTACAATGAGCAGTTCTTC	CASSSTGTSGMLYNEQFF
TRBV7-7	TRBJ1-4	TRBD1	once	TGTGCTAGCAGCCCTAGGGACAGTCGGAAACTGTTTTTT	CASSPRDSRKLFF
TRBV4-1	TRBJ1-2	NA	NA	TGCGCCAGCAGCCAAGGGGGGACGTTCTATGGCTACACCTTC	CASSQGGTFYGYTF
TRBV6-5	TRBJ1-2	TRBD1	NA	TGTGCCAGCAGAGCAGGGGGCTCCCCATTCTATGGCTACACCTTC	CASRAGGSPFYGYTF
TRBV19	TRBJ2-2	TRBD2	once	TGTGCCAGTAGTATGTCTGGACTAGCGACCGGGGAGCTGTTTTTT	CASSMSGLATGELFF
TRBV12-5	TRBJ2-3	NA	NA	TGTGCTAGTGGTAGGGGGGAGTACGCAGATACGCAGTATTTT	CASGRGEYADTQYF
TRBV27	TRBJ1-4	NA	once	TGTGCCAGCAGTGCTACAGCGGCAACTAATGAAAAACTGTTTTTT	CASSATAATNEKLFF
TRBV10-3	TRBJ1-5	NA	few	TGTGCCATCAGTGAGTCGGGAGGTCAGCCCCAGCATTTT	CAISESGGQPQHF
TRBV21-1	TRBJ2-3	NA	NA	TGTGCCTCTGGAGAGGACACAGATACGCAGTATTTT	CASGEDTDTQYF
TRBV6-1	TRBJ2-5	NA	once	TGTGCCAGCAGTGAAGCGCTTGGGGTACAAGAGACCCAGTACTTC	CASSEALGVQETQYF
TRBV5-1	TRBJ2-5	NA	NA	TGCGCCAGCAGTCCGGGACCAAGTAGACAAGAGACCCAGTACTTC	CASSPGPSRQETQYF
TRBV11-2	TRBJ1-1	TRBD1	NA	TGTGCCAGCAGCTTAGGGGACAGGGGAAAGGGAGCTTTCTTT	CASSLGDRGKGAFF
TRBV30	TRBJ1-4	NA	NA	TGTGCCTGGAGTGTACTCCCCCACAATCGGGGAAATGAAAAACTGTTTTTT	CAWSVLPHNRGNEKLFF
TRBV7-9	TRBJ2-2	TRBD2	once	TGTGCCAGCAGCTCCCCCGGGACTAGCACAAACGGGGAGCTGTTTTTT	CASSSPGTSTNGELFF
TRBV6-6	TRBJ2-7	NA	NA	TGTGCCAGCAGCACAGACGGACCCTACGAGCAGTACTTC	CASSTDGPYEQYF
TRBV28	TRBJ1-1	NA	NA	TGTGCCAGCAGTTTGGGGGGGGCCGGGGACACTGAAGCTTTCTTT	CASSLGGAGDTEAFF
TRBV6-5	TRBJ1-3	TRBD1	NA	TGTGCCAGCAGTACGGACAGGGCTGGAAACACCATATATTTT	CASSTDRAGNTIYF
TRBV30	TRBJ1-2	TRBD1	NA	TGTGCCTGGAGGCGGGACAGGCCCTATGGCTACACCTTC	CAWRRDRPYGYTF
TRBV6-6	TRBJ1-1	NA	NA	TGTGCCAGCAGTTGGGACGGAGTGAACACTGAAGCTTTCTTT	CASSWDGVNTEAFF
TRBV10-2	TRBJ1-3	NA	NA	TGCGCCAGCAGTGAGTCCGGGACTCCTGGAAACACCATATATTTT	CASSESGTPGNTIYF
TRBV7-3	TRBJ2-5	TRBD1	NA	TGTGCCAGCAGCTTGGACAGGGCGCAGGAGACCCAGTACTTC	CASSLDRAQETQYF
TRBV9	TRBJ2-3	NA	NA	TGTGCCAGCAGCGTAGATGGGACTCGTTTCCCCGATACGCAGTATTTT	CASSVDGTRFPDTQYF
TRBV5-1	TRBJ2-1	TRBD2	few	TGCGCCAGCAGCTTGGCTGGGACTAGCGAGAGCTCCTACAATGAGCAGTTCTTC	CASSLAGTSESSYNEQFF
TRBV10-3	TRBJ1-6	NA	NA	TGTGCCATCAGTGATGGGGAAGAATCACCCCTCCACTTT	CAISDGEESPLHF
TRBV7-9	TRBJ2-3	NA	NA	TGTGCCAGCAGCCCACTATTGAGCCGTCCAGATACGCAGTATTTT	CASSPLLSRPDTQYF
TRBV6-1	TRBJ1-1	NA	NA	TGTGCCAGCAGTGAACTTCGGATAATGAACACTGAAGCTTTCTTT	CASSELRIMNTEAFF
TRBV18	TRBJ1-1	NA	NA	TGTGCCAGCTCCAAACAGGGTAGCACTGAAGCTTTCTTT	CASSKQGSTEAFF
TRBV28	TRBJ1-4	NA	NA	TGTGCCAGCACTTCCATCGGGACTCCTAATGAAAAACTGTTTTTT	CASTSIGTPNEKLFF
TRBV5-1	TRBJ2-5	NA	NA	TGCGCCAGCAGCTTGGCGCCAGGAGCTGTACAAGAGACCCAGTACTTC	CASSLAPGAVQETQYF
TRBV6-1	TRBJ1-4	NA	NA	TGTGCCAGCAGTCGAGAGGACAATGAAAAACTGTTTTTT	CASSREDNEKLFF
TRBV19	TRBJ2-6	NA	NA	TGTGCCATCCGCGATCCCGCTGGGGCCAACGTCCTGACTTTC	CAIRDPAGANVLTF
TRBV5-1	TRBJ1-2	TRBD1	NA	TGCGCCAGCAGCCGGACAGGGGATGGCTACACCTTC	CASSRTGDGYTF
TRBV28	TRBJ1-2	NA	NA	TGTGCCAGCAGCCCGGGACCTACCGAATATGGCTACACCTTC	CASSPGPTEYGYTF
TRBV5-6	TRBJ2-3	NA	NA	TGTGCCAGCAGCTTGTTTTTCAGGGGAAAGAGGACAGATACGCAGTATTTT	CASSLFFRGKRTDTQYF
TRBV7-3	TRBJ2-2	TRBD1	NA	TGTGCCAGCAGCCCCAGGAAGGGACAGGGGAACACCGGGGAGCTGTTTTTT	CASSPRKGQGNTGELFF
TRBV28	TRBJ2-3	TRBD2	NA	TGTGCCAGCAGGCCAGCTAGCGGGGGTGTGGGCACAGATACGCAGTATTTT	CASRPASGGVGTDTQYF
TRBV5-1	TRBJ2-1	TRBD1	once	TGCGCCAGCAGCCGACAGGGTACCTACAATGAGCAGTTCTTC	CASSRQGTYNEQFF
TRBV6-5	TRBJ2-2	NA	NA	TGTGCCAGCAGTTACTCCCAGGGAATCGCCGGGGAGCTGTTTTTT	CASSYSQGIAGELFF
TRBV30	TRBJ1-1	NA	NA	TGTGCCTGCGCCCCGGGACACAGGAGGAACACTGAAGCTTTCTTT	CACAPGHRRNTEAFF
TRBV28	TRBJ1-1	NA	NA	TGTGCCAGCAGTTTTGGACACCCGAACACTGAAGCTTTCTTT	CASSFGHPNTEAFF
TRBV27	TRBJ1-5	NA	NA	TGTGCCAGCAGTTTCGGGGGGGGTTCGCCCCAGCATTTT	CASSFGGGSPQHF
TRBV6-5	TRBJ2-1	NA	NA	TGTGCCAGCAGTTACTCGGGCGGGACAGCCCAGTTCTTC	CASSYSGGTAQFF
TRBV6-5	TRBJ2-7	TRBD1	NA	TGTGCCAGCAGTGTGGGGACAGCCTACGAGCAGTACTTC	CASSVGTAYEQYF
TRBV6-1	TRBJ1-1	NA	NA	TGTGCCAGCAGCGCGACCCCGAACACTGAAGCTTTCTTT	CASSATPNTEAFF
TRBV28	TRBJ2-5	NA	NA	TGTGCCAGCAGATCAGGTGGAAGGGAGACCCAGTACTTC	CASRSGGRETQYF
TRBV5-5	TRBJ2-7	NA	NA	TGTGCCAGCAGCTTAGGGACCTACGAGCAGTACTTC	CASSLGTYEQYF
TRBV19	TRBJ1-5	TRBD1	NA	TGTGCCACCACCGGGACAGGGGCCAATCAGCCCCAGCATTTT	CATTGTGANQPQHF
TRBV5-1	TRBJ1-1	NA	NA	TGCGCCAGCAGCTTGGGGCAGGGAGGGTACACTGAAGCTTTCTTT	CASSLGQGGYTEAFF
TRBV19	TRBJ1-4	NA	NA	TGTGCCAGTAGTACCCGGGACATGGGAGAAAAACTGTTTTTT	CASSTRDMGEKLFF
TRBV7-8	TRBJ1-2	NA	once	TGTGCCAGCAGCGCGAGATGGTGGACGGCCAGTAGTTACTATGGCTACACCTTC	CASSARWWTASSYYGYTF
TRBV6-5	TRBJ2-1	NA	NA	TGTGCCAGCAGGAGGTGGATTTACAATGAGCAGTTCTTC	CASRRWIYNEQFF
TRBV7-2	TRBJ1-1	NA	NA	TGTGCCAGCAGCTCGGGACAGAACACTGAAGCTTTCTTT	CASSSGQNTEAFF
TRBV27	TRBJ2-7	TRBD1	NA	TGTGCCAGCAGTCTCGGACAGGGGCGGCACGAGCAGTACTTC	CASSLGQGRHEQYF
TRBV4-2	TRBJ1-1	TRBD1	NA	TGTGCCAGCAGCCAAGCCAGGACAGGGGGCACTGAAGCTTTCTTT	CASSQARTGGTEAFF
TRBV7-9	TRBJ1-1	NA	NA	TGTGCCAGCAGCTCCCGACCGCAGGGGTGGATGAACACTGAAGCTTTCTTT	CASSSRPQGWMNTEAFF
TRBV18	TRBJ2-1	TRBD2	NA	TGTGCCAGCTCACCCCTCGGGACTAGCGGGACTTATGAGCAGTTCTTC	CASSPLGTSGTYEQFF